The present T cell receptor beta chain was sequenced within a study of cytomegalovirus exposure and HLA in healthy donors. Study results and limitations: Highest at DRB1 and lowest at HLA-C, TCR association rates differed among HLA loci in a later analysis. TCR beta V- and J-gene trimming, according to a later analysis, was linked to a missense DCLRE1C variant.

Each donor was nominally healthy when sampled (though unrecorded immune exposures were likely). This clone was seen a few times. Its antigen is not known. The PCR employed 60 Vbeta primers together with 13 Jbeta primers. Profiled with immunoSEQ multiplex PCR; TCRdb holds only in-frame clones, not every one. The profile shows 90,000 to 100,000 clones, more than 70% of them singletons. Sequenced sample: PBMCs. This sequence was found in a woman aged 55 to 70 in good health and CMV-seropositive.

CDR3 bases: TGTGCCAGCAGCCTTCAGACCGGGACAGGCCTCGGGGAGCTGTTTTTT. Amino acid sequence: CASSLQTGTGLGELFF. The chain combines TRBV4-2 with TRBJ2-2; 8 nucleotides match TRBD1. Unmatched junction bases numbered 11, after V lost 4 bases and J lost 7 bases. This CDR3 has 16 residues. Germline CDR1 is LGHNA and CDR2 is YNFKEQ.